This is a list of T cell receptor beta chains from one sample in a study of beta chain features in type 1 diabetes. Generated by immunoSEQ multiplex PCR, the TCRdb table keeps only in-frame clones and is missing some. Of some 230,000 clones in the sample, 7.5% to 10% were seen once. Sequencing input: naive CD4+ T cells from blood. These receptors were obtained from a woman aged 18-30 years in good health. The CDR3 runs from the conserved cysteine through the conserved F or W.

TRBJ1-4,TRBV25-1,CASSELRDLEKLFF
TRBJ2-5,TRBV19,CASSTNWETQYF
TRBJ1-2,TRBV21-1,CASSKSGQGGIYGYTF
TRBJ1-5,TRBV7-2,CASSPREEARRHQPQHF
TRBJ1-1,TRBV29-1,CSVFGNTEAFF
TRBJ1-2,TRBV6-1,CASSGREYGYTF
TRBJ2-1,TRBV9,CASSAPGSNGNEQFF
TRBJ2-1,TRBV10-3,CAISELGGGTSSYNEQFF
TRBJ1-5,TRBV9,CASSSGQGARNQPQHF
TRBJ1-4,TRBV29-1,CSVLNGQGRKWGEKLFF
TRBJ1-2,TRBV30,CAWKGGGTAGYTF
TRBJ2-7,TRBV29-1,CSVGAGSYEQYF
TRBJ1-5,TRBV7-7,CASSLTPGYSNQPQHF
TRBJ2-2,TRBV9,CASSVAYTSQGAVRTGELFF
TRBJ2-2,TRBV5-8,CASSTGTGRTGELFF
TRBJ2-2,TRBV2,CASSEQGFRELFF
TRBJ1-1,TRBV19,CASRGNTEAFF
TRBJ1-1,TRBV27,CASSRTGVRDTEAFF
TRBJ2-5,TRBV4-1,CASSQLAGVGETQYF
TRBJ2-3,TRBV2,CASSYRTSGGSDTQYF
TRBJ2-3,TRBV2,CASSTPGERGTDTQYF
TRBJ2-2,TRBV11-2,CASSRDRSGELFF
TRBJ1-1,TRBV11-1,CASSFTGSMNTEAFF
TRBJ1-1,TRBV5-6,CASSFSGHTEAFF
TRBJ1-5,TRBV27,CASSLGGPRGLGNQPQHF
TRBJ2-1,TRBV28,CASSTPGPGGEQFF
TRBJ2-5,TRBV27,CASSLGGVETQYF
TRBJ1-2,TRBV20-1,CSANPGVGYTF
TRBJ1-2,TRBV5-1,CASRTGQNYGYTF
TRBJ2-6,TRBV5-1,CASSPTGVGANVLTF
TRBJ1-1,TRBV7-9,CASSLLVRGGDTEAFF
TRBJ1-2,TRBV4-1,CASSPGLTVRANYGYTF
TRBJ2-7,TRBV9,CASSKTGQGASYEQYF
TRBJ2-2,TRBV4-2,CASSQDSEGRGELFF
TRBJ1-5,TRBV30,CAWAQGASQPQHF
TRBJ2-7,TRBV30,CAWKPWAGVGYEQYF
TRBJ2-1,TRBV10-3,CATRQGSNEQFF
TRBJ2-1,TRBV7-9,CASSFQEFPYNEQFF
TRBJ2-1,TRBV5-1,CASSPGAGAAEQFF
TRBJ2-7,TRBV6-1,CASSEAGTSGYEQYF
TRBJ1-2,TRBV29-1,CSAPTGGVNYGYTF
TRBJ2-7,TRBV18,CASSPPRGTGFEQYF